Described below is a single T cell receptor (beta chain) sequence and its context. Its antigen remains unidentified. This record comes from a study of CD8+ T cells in alopecia areata. Study information: Among treated patients, oral tofacitinib was administered at 5 to 10 mg twice daily. For treated patients, severity scores reflected the percentage of scalp area affected.

Treatment here: oral pan-JAK inhibitor, 5-10 mg twice daily. Once RNA had been extracted, it was reverse transcribed into cDNA to act as the sequencing template. The data were produced by immunoSEQ multiplex PCR, yet TCRdb's version contains in-frame clones alone and is incomplete. The sample gives under 350,000 clones, nearly 60% of which show up once; approximately 1.7% is in the top ten. The study, taken as a whole, reports: Many expanded lesional clones persisted during tofacitinib (in both scalp and blood). One nonresponder leaves baseline CD8+ expansion's link to response uncertain.

The CDR3 is 15 amino acids. Germline loops: CDR1 SQVTM, CDR2 ANQGSEA. V was pared by 6 bases and J by 6 bases, with 23 bases between. The TCR was taken from a human donor with alopecia areata. Specimen: CD4+ T cells sorted from blood, collected at week 24, from a patient treated with tofacitinib. The chain is built from TRBV29-1 and TRBJ1-1, with D possibly matching TRBD1 (5 bases). The chain's CDR3 is CSVVTPVPPGPEAFF. CDR3 nucleotide sequence: TGCAGCGTCGTTACCCCCGTTCCCCCGGGACCTGAAGCTTTCTTT.